This record covers a single TCR beta chain. Antigen specificity is unknown. The entry originates in a study of beta chain features in type 1 diabetes. Across the study: Roughly 98 million sorted cells were examined across all samples. General study points: Within each of all four CD4+ subsets, Type 1 diabetes patients had TCRB CDR3s that were moderately but significantly shorter.

The investigators reverse transcribed all of the isolated RNA, so they sequenced expressed TCRB transcripts. Repertoires were generated with immunoSEQ multiplex PCR, while TCRdb's copy carries only in-frame clones and drops some. Found here are about 260,000 clones, roughly 22% of them singletons; the top ten hold 0.028%. The germline V gene has CDR1 SGHAT and CDR2 FQDESV (reference sequence). J gave up 5 bases and V 5 bases, and 4 bases lay outside the gene matches. CDR3 size: 14 residues. Specimen: naive CD4+ T cells from blood. The source of this sequence is a woman aged 40 to 50 with type 1 diabetes. The chain joins TRBV11-1 to TRBJ2-3, with 10 bases matching TRBD1. DNA for the CDR3: TGTGCCAGCAGCCTGGGACAGGGGTTAGATACGCAGTATTTT. Translation: CASSLGQGLDTQYF.